This T cell receptor (beta chain) was documented in a study of Graves' ophthalmopathy and Graves' hyperthyroidism (dated by TCRdb to the late 2010s). Study-wide context: Peripheral blood samples were taken at the time of initial diagnosis, before any treatment was given. In total, 120 to 150 blood samples were TCR-sequenced: approximately 42 ophthalmopathy, about 75 hyperthyroidism and roughly 17 hyperthyroidism-to-ophthalmopathy patients. In roughly 6 hyperthyroidism patients, the T-cell repertoire of thyroid tissue was compared with the T-cell repertoire of blood. The independent validation cohort included about 19 hyperthyroidism patients plus 17 patients who later progressed from hyperthyroidism to ophthalmopathy. A discovery set of 100 patients (around 44 ophthalmopathy, 55 to 60 stable hyperthyroidism) was enrolled to explore V-J signatures distinguishing ophthalmopathy from hyperthyroidism. The study used TCR beta repertoire signatures to distinguish Graves' ophthalmopathy from Graves' hyperthyroidism and to predict progression to ophthalmopathy. Following sampling, methimazole starting at 30 mg daily was administered to hyperthyroidism patients, and high-dose intravenous methylprednisolone was administered to ophthalmopathy patients. For training and testing, the 100 or so patients in the discovery cohort were randomly divided in a 7:3 ratio.

Broad study findings and their caveats: Among expanded thyroid clonotypes with frequency above 0.001, most also showed up in blood, which suggests that blood repertoires may reflect the thyroid immune response. No statistical method was used to set the sample size in advance, and the investigators knew which group each participant was assigned to. In validation, the model predicted ophthalmopathy progression with 70.59% sensitivity and about 73% specificity; roughly 12 predicted patients were CT-confirmed with GO in a median of approximately 6.2 months. Ophthalmopathy was separated from stable hyperthyroidism by the 13-signature model with 85% to 90% sensitivity and 81% to 84% specificity in cross-validation and with 80%/75% in the test set.

A patient counted as having stable hyperthyroidism if there was no progression to ophthalmopathy within 18 months of follow-up. Patients with hyperthyroidism were aged 18 to 65 years, had been newly diagnosed, and had a disease duration of less than 2 months. Patients were excluded if they had other autoimmune diseases, uncontrolled infections, pregnancy or lactation. Diagnosis was based on clinical symptoms, serum thyroxine, TRAb, thyroid ultrasound and orbital computed tomography. Using Ficoll-Paque density gradient centrifugation, PBMCs were isolated from roughly 9.2 ml of fresh peripheral blood. Trizol reagent was used to extract the total RNA, and its quality was then checked on an Agilent 2100 Bioanalyzer. Of note for this clonotype: Its antigen is currently not known. Per-nucleotide qualities are absent, and no much larger clonotype sits a single base away.

For repertoire sequencing, the TCR beta CDR3 regions were amplified from RNA transcripts. The first round was an RT-PCR using HTBI primers with the Qiagen OneStep RT-PCR kit, and this first round was followed by a second-round multiplex PCR, then size selection and purification. Libraries were sequenced on an Illumina HiSeq2000 using paired-end 100 bp reads. Regarding the original processing steps: SOAPnuke was used to process the reads, removing any read that contained adapters or uncalled bases, had a mean Phred below 15, or lacked an exact match to the constant primer or identifier. COPE v1.2.5 was used to merge the high-quality paired reads. Unique nucleotide sequences were defined as clonotypes and aligned to IMGT TRB V, D and J references using MiTCR v1.1. Only V-J combinations with frequency above 0.0001 were analysed, covering around 99% of repertoires. A TCR clonal expansion and chaos score per V-J combination was defined as the ratio of F50 clonal expansion to chaos observed in the TCRdist matrix. Welch's t-statistics and random forest were used to reduce the features to 10 to 15 V-J combinations, which were then used as input to a naive Bayes classifier. Thyroid-blood repertoire similarity was quantified with the Morisita-Horn index. TCRdb reworked the public reads: Q25 trimming with fastp, MiXCR clone assembly, productive beta chains retained. Every distinct CDR3 protein forms one entry, paired with its most common genes and DNA. Clone size and V and J calls follow TCRdb, not the original study. The sample table contains hundreds of thousands of distinct CDR3 sequences; only one count was recorded for about 20% of them. More than 5.5% of the sample is taken by the ten largest.

Input material: peripheral blood. The source of this sequence is a young woman with stable Graves' hyperthyroidism. Some clones in this sample may be carry-over from other donors' samples. Donor details come from another sample of the same person, matched by shared clones.

The CDR3 region reads CASTSRVGVEQYF. DNA sequence: TGTGCCAGCACAAGTAGAGTTGGAGTCGAGCAGTACTTC. The chain uses TRBV12-3 or TRBV12-4 and TRBJ2-7, with the identity of the D gene unclear. The CDR3 goes from the cysteine to the phenylalanine over 13 residues. Only CDR3 DNA is held: 39 bases, read in frame from base 1. Trimming costs V 7 bases and J 6 bases, and their ends lie 16 bases apart.